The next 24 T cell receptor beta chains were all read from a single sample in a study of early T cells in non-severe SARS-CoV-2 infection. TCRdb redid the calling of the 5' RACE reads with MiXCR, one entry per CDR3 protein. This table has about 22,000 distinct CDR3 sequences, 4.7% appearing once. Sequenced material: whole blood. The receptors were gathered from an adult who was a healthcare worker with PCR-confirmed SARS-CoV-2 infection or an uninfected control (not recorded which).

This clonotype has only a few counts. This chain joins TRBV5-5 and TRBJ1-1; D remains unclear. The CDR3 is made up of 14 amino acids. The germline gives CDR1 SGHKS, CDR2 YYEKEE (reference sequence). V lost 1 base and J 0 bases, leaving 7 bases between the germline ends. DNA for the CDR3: TGTGCCAGCAGCTTGCAGATCATGAACACTGAAGCTTTCTTT. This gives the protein CASSLQIMNTEAFF.

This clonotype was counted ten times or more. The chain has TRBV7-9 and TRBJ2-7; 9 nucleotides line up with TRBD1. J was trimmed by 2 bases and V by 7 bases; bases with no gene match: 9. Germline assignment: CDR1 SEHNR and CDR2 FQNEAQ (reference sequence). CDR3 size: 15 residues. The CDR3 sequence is CASTSAGTGTYEQYF. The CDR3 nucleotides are TGTGCCAGCACCTCAGCCGGGACAGGGACCTACGAGCAGTACTTC.

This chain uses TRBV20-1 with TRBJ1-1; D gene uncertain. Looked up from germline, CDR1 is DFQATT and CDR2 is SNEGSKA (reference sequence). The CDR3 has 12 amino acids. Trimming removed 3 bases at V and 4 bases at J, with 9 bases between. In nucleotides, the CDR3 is TGCAGTGCTAGGGGGATGGGCACTGAAGCTTTCTTT. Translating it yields CSARGMGTEAFF.

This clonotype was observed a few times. The CDR3, as DNA: TGTGCCAGCAGTTACTCGTCTTTCTTCGGGGAGCGGCCCGGGGAGCTGTTTTTT. Residues: CASSYSSFFGERPGELFF. V usage is TRBV6-5 and J usage is TRBJ2-2; D might be TRBD2 (5 bases). V lost 0 bases, J lost 6 bases, and 20 bases lay in between. This CDR3 spans 18 amino acids. Germline V lookup: CDR1 MNHEY, CDR2 SVGAGI.

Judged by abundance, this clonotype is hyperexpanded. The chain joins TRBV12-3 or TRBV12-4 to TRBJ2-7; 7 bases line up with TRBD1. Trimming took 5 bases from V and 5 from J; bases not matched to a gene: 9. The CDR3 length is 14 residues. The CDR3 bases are TGTGCCAGCAGTCGACAGGGTGAATGGAACGAGCAGTACTTC. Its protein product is CASSRQGEWNEQYF.

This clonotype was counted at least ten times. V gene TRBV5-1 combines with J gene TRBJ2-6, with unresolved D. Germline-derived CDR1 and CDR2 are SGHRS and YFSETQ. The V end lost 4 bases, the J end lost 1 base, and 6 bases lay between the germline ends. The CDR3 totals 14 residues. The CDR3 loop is CASSQFSGANVLTF. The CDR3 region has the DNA TGCGCCAGCAGCCAGTTTTCTGGGGCCAACGTCCTGACTTTC.

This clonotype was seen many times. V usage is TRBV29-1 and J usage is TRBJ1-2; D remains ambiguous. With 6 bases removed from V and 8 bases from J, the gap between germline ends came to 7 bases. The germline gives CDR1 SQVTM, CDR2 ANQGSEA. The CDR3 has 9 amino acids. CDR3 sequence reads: CSVPEGYTF. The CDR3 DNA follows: TGCAGCGTCCCGGAGGGCTACACCTTC.

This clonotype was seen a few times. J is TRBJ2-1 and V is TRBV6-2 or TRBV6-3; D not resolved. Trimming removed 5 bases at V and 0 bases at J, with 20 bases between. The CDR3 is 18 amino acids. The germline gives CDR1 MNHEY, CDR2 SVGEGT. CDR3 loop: CASSTPISIWASYNEQFF. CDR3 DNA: TGTGCCAGCAGTACCCCGATCTCTATCTGGGCCTCCTACAATGAGCAGTTCTTC.

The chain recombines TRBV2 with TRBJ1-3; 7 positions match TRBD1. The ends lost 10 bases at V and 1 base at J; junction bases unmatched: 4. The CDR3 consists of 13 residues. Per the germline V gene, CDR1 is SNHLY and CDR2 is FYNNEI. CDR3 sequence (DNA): TGTGCCACAACAGGGGAATCTGGAAACACCATATATTTT. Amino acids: CATTGESGNTIYF.

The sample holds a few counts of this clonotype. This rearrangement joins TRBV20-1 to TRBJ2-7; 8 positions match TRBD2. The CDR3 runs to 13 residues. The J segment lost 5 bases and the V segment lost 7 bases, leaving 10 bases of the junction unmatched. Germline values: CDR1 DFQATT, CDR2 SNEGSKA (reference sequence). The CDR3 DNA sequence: TGCAGTGTCCCAGCAGCCGGGGGGGACGAGCAGTACTTC. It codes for CSVPAAGGDEQYF.

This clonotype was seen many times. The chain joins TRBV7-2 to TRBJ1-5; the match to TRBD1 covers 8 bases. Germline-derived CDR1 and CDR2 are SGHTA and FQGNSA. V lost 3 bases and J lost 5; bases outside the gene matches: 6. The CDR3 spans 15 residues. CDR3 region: CASSFRTGRDQPQHF. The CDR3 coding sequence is TGTGCCAGCAGCTTCAGGACAGGGAGGGATCAGCCCCAGCATTTT.

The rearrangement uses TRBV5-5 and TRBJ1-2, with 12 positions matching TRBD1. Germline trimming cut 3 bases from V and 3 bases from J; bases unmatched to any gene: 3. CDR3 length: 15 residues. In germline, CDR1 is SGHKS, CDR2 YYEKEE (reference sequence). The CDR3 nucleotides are TGTGCCAGCAGCTCAGGGACAGGGGGCGACTATGGCTACACCTTC. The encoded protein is CASSSGTGGDYGYTF.

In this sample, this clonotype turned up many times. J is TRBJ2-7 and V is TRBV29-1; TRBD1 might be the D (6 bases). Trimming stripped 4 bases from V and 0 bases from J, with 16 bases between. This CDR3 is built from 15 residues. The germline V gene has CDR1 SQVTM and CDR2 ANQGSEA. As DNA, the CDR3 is TGCAGCGTTGCGGTTTTCCAGGGGTCCTCCTACGAGCAGTACTTC. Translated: CSVAVFQGSSYEQYF.

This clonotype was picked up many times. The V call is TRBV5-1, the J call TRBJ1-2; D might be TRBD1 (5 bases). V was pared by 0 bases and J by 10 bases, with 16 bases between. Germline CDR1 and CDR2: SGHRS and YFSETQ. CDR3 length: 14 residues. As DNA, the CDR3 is TGCGCCAGCAGCTTGGGAGGGACCGGGGATGACTACACCTTC. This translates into CASSLGGTGDDYTF.

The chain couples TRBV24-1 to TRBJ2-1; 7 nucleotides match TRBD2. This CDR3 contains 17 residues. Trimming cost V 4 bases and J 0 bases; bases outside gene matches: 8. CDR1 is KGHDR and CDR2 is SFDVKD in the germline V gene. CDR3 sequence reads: CATSESPSGSSYNEQFF. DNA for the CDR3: TGTGCCACCAGTGAATCTCCTAGCGGTTCCTCCTACAATGAGCAGTTCTTC.

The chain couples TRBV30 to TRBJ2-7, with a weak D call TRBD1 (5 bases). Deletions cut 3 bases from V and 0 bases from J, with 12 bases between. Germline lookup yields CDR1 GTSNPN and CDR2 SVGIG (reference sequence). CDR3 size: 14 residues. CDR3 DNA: TGTGCCTGGAGCTTCGGACAAAACTCCTACGAGCAGTACTTC. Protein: CAWSFGQNSYEQYF.

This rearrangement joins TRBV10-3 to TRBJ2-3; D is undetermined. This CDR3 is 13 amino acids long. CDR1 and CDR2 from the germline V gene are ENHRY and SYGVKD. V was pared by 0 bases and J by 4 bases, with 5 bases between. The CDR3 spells CAISESVADTQYF. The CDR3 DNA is TGTGCCATCAGTGAGTCCGTGGCAGATACGCAGTATTTT.

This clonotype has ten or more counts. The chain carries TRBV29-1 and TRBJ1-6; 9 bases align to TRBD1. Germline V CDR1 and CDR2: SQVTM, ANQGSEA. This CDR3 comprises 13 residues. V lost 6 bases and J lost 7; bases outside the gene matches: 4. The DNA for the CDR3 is TGCAGCGTACGACAGGGGGACAATTCACCCCTCCACTTT. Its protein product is CSVRQGDNSPLHF.

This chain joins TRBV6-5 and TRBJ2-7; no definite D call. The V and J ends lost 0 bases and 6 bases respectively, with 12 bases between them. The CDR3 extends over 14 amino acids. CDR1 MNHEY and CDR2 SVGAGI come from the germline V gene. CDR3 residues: CASSYSGTDGEQYF. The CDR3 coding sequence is TGTGCCAGCAGTTACTCTGGTACAGACGGCGAGCAGTACTTC.

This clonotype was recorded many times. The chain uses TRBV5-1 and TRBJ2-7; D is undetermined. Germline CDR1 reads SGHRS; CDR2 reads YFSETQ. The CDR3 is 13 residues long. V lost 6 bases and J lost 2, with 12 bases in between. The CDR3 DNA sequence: TGCGCCAGCAACCGCCCCCCGGCCTACGAGCAGTACTTC. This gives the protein CASNRPPAYEQYF.

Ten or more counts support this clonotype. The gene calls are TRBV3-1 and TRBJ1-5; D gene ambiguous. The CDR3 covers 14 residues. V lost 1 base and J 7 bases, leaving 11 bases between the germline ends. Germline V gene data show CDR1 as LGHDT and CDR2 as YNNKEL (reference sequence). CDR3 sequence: CASSQGVPGQPQHF. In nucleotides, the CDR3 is TGTGCCAGCAGCCAAGGAGTGCCGGGGCAGCCCCAGCATTTT.

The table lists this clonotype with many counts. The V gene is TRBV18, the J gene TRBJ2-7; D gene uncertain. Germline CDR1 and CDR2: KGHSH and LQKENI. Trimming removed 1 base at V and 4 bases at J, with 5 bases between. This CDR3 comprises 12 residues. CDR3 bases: TGTGCCAGCTCACCACTGAATTACGAGCAGTACTTC. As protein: CASSPLNYEQYF.

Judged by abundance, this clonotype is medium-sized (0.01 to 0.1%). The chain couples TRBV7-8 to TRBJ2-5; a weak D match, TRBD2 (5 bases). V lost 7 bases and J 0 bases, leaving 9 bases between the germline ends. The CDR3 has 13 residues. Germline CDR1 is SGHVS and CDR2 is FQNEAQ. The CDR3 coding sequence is TGTGCCAGCATTCCCGGGGACCAAGAGACCCAGTACTTC. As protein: CASIPGDQETQYF.

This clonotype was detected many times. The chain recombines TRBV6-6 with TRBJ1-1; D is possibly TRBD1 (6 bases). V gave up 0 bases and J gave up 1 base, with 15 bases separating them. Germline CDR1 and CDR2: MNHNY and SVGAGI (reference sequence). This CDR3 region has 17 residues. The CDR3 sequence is CASSYSPLLGANTEAFF. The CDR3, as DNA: TGTGCCAGCAGTTACTCACCCCTCCTGGGGGCGAACACTGAAGCTTTCTTT.